These T cell receptor beta chains were read from a single sample in a study of T cell responses to AZD1222 COVID-19 vaccine. The assay was immunoSEQ multiplex PCR, and TCRdb's table has in-frame clones only and misses some. The sample holds some 200,000 clones; 80% to 95% are singletons and the top ten take about 3.5%. This specimen was peripheral blood, taken 28 days after the second AZD1222 dose. The receptors originated from an adult who received the AZD1222 COVID-19 vaccine. Both conserved end residues are part of each CDR3. The D gene is left open where the match is weak. The size field is filled for only some rows; it gives once, few, many or a size class.

J	D	size	V	DNA	CDR3
TRBJ2-7	.	.	TRBV2	TGTGCCAGCACCGAGGGGTATTCCTACGAGCAGTACTTC	CASTEGYSYEQYF
TRBJ2-3	.	.	TRBV11-3	TGTGCCAGCACGGGGCTGAACACAGATACGCAGTATTTT	CASTGLNTDTQYF
TRBJ2-1	.	few	TRBV10-3	TGTGCCATCACCGGCTCTCCGCGGGACTTGCGAAACAATGAGCAGTTCTTC	CAITGSPRDLRNNEQFF
TRBJ2-1	TRBD2	.	TRBV29-1	TGCAGCGTTGAAACTAGCGGGTCCTACAATGAGCAGTTCTTC	CSVETSGSYNEQFF
TRBJ1-6	.	.	TRBV5-4	TGTGCCAGCTTACACGCCATCCTGGACTATAATTCACCCCTCCACTTT	CASLHAILDYNSPLHF
TRBJ2-1	TRBD2	.	TRBV19	TGTGCCAGTAGTAATCAGCGGGGTCCCTACAATGAGCAGTTCTTC	CASSNQRGPYNEQFF
TRBJ1-1	TRBD1	.	TRBV5-1	TGCGCCAGCAGCTTGGTGGGAGGGGGCGGAGGCACTGAAGCTTTCTTT	CASSLVGGGGGTEAFF
TRBJ1-5	TRBD1	.	TRBV30	TGTGCCTGGTGGAGGACAGGAGTTAATAGCAATCAGCCCCAGCATTTT	CAWWRTGVNSNQPQHF
TRBJ1-1	.	.	TRBV9	TGTGCCAGCAGCGTTAGGACGAACACTGAAGCTTTCTTT	CASSVRTNTEAFF
TRBJ1-2	TRBD1	.	TRBV28	TGTGCCAGCAGTTCCGCCGCCGGGACAGGGGGCTACACCTTC	CASSSAAGTGGYTF
TRBJ2-5	.	.	TRBV24-1	TGTGCCACCAGTGACCCCAGGGGTTTCCAAGAGACCCAGTACTTC	CATSDPRGFQETQYF
TRBJ2-7	.	once	TRBV5-1	TGCGCCAGCAGCTTGGAGGTATACTCCTACGAGCAGTACTTC	CASSLEVYSYEQYF
TRBJ1-1	TRBD1	few	TRBV11-3	TGTGCCAGCAGCCTCGGACAGGGTGCTGAAGCTTTCTTT	CASSLGQGAEAFF
TRBJ1-1	.	.	TRBV5-1	TGCGCCAGCCGCGAGTTCGGGAACACTGAAGCTTTCTTT	CASREFGNTEAFF
TRBJ1-2	.	.	TRBV30	TGTGCCTGGACTAACAGGTGGGCTAGGGGTGGCTACACCTTC	CAWTNRWARGGYTF
TRBJ1-4	.	.	TRBV5-8	TGTGCCAGCAGCTTGGGATCCGGGACAAAGGATGAAAAACTGTTTTTT	CASSLGSGTKDEKLFF
TRBJ1-5	.	.	TRBV28	TGTGCCAGCAGTTTAGGTCAGCCCCAGCATTTT	CASSLGQPQHF
TRBJ1-6	.	.	TRBV10-2	TGCGCCAGCAGTTACGGGAATTCACCCCTCCACTTT	CASSYGNSPLHF
TRBJ2-1	TRBD2	once	TRBV7-9	TGTGCCAGCACAGGGAGGGGTTGGAGTAACAATGAGCAGTTCTTC	CASTGRGWSNNEQFF
TRBJ2-7	.	.	TRBV7-9	TGTGCCAGCAGCTTAGACAGGCCTAGCTCCTACGAGCAGTACTTC	CASSLDRPSSYEQYF
TRBJ2-1	.	.	TRBV6-1	TGTGCCAGCAGTGAAGCGCACGGTACAGACATCTACAATGAGCAGTTCTTC	CASSEAHGTDIYNEQFF
TRBJ2-1	TRBD2	.	TRBV4-2	TGTGCCAGCAGCCAAGGGTCTAGCGGGAGTGGTGATGAGCAGTTCTTC	CASSQGSSGSGDEQFF
TRBJ2-1	.	.	TRBV7-2	TGTGCCAGCAGCGCGGACTCTCGAAATGAGCAGTTCTTC	CASSADSRNEQFF
TRBJ2-1	TRBD2	.	TRBV11-1	TGTGCCAGCAGCGTCCGGGACTACCTTATGGCTGAGCAGTTCTTC	CASSVRDYLMAEQFF
TRBJ2-2	TRBD1	.	TRBV12-5	TGTGCTAGTGGTTTGGCCCTAAAGACAGGGGGAGGCGACACCGGGGAGCTGTTTTTT	CASGLALKTGGGDTGELFF
TRBJ2-7	TRBD2	few	TRBV28	TGTGCCAGCAGTCCCCTCACTAGCGGGAGTCCCTTTTTAAAGCAGTACTTC	CASSPLTSGSPFLKQYF
TRBJ1-6	.	.	TRBV28	TGTGCCAGCAGTTTATCCCCGGCCTTGAGCCCCCTCCACTTT	CASSLSPALSPLHF
TRBJ1-6	.	.	TRBV28	TGTGCCAGCAGTTTGTGGAGGGTGAACTCACCCCTCCACTTT	CASSLWRVNSPLHF
TRBJ1-3	TRBD1	once	TRBV25-1	TGTGCCAGCAGCTGGACAGGGGGCGGGAACACCATATATTTT	CASSWTGGGNTIYF
TRBJ1-5	.	.	TRBV5-5	TGTGCCAGCAGCTTGGACGTCAATCAGCCCCAGCATTTT	CASSLDVNQPQHF
TRBJ1-1	.	.	TRBV6-5	TGTGCCAGCAGTTACTCGACAACCTATACCCAACTCGAAGCTTTCTTT	CASSYSTTYTQLEAFF
TRBJ2-5	.	.	TRBV19	TGTGCCAGTAGTAAGGCTCCCCGGGGGAGCGGAGGTGAGACCCAGTACTTC	CASSKAPRGSGGETQYF
TRBJ1-1	TRBD1	.	TRBV10-3	TGTGCCATCAGTGGGACAGGTCACACTGAAGCTTTCTTT	CAISGTGHTEAFF
TRBJ2-3	.	once	TRBV15	TGTGCCACCAGCAGTAGGGCAGATACGCAGTATTTT	CATSSRADTQYF
TRBJ1-2	.	once	TRBV2	TGTGCCAGCAGCGGACAGATTTATGGCTACACCTTC	CASSGQIYGYTF
TRBJ2-6	.	.	TRBV28	TGTGCCAGCAGACCAGAGGGTTCTTGGGCCAACGTCCTGACTTTC	CASRPEGSWANVLTF
TRBJ2-1	TRBD2	.	TRBV4-2	TGTGCCAGCTCACGAATGCGGGAGGACTACAATGAGCAGTTCTTC	CASSRMREDYNEQFF
TRBJ1-1	.	.	TRBV18	TGTGCCAGCTCCCCGCAGGGTAGGGGCACTGAAGCTTTCTTT	CASSPQGRGTEAFF
TRBJ1-3	.	.	TRBV19	TGTGCCAGTAGCCCAGGGGTATCTGGAAACACCATATATTTT	CASSPGVSGNTIYF
TRBJ2-1	.	once	TRBV5-1	TGCGCCAGCAGCTTGGGAGGGGAGGCCTACAATGAGCAGTTCTTC	CASSLGGEAYNEQFF
TRBJ1-5	.	.	TRBV18	TGTGCCAGCTCACCTGGAAGGGATGGTCAGCCCCAGCATTTT	CASSPGRDGQPQHF
TRBJ2-3	.	.	TRBV7-2	TGTGCCAGCAGCTTAGCGGGCGGGAAAACAGATACGCAGTATTTT	CASSLAGGKTDTQYF
TRBJ1-4	.	.	TRBV4-1	TGCGCCAGCAGCCAAGTAACGGATAATGAAAAACTGTTTTTT	CASSQVTDNEKLFF
TRBJ2-7	TRBD2	.	TRBV5-1	TGCGCCAGCAACGGCGGGAGCGGAGCCTACGAGCAGTACTTC	CASNGGSGAYEQYF
TRBJ1-2	TRBD1	.	TRBV30	TGTGCCTGGAGTCGGACAGGGGGCGGGAAGGATGGCTACACCTTC	CAWSRTGGGKDGYTF
TRBJ2-1	.	.	TRBV6-5	TGTGCCAGCAGCCCCGGGTGGAGCTCCTACAATGAGCAGTTCTTC	CASSPGWSSYNEQFF
TRBJ2-1	.	.	TRBV10-1	TGCGCCAGCAGTGAGTCCTTGGTGGACAGCTCCTACAATGAGCAGTTCTTC	CASSESLVDSSYNEQFF
TRBJ2-7	TRBD2	.	TRBV5-1	TGCGCCAGCAGCTTCTCAGGACTAGCGGGAGGTCCGGGGCCCTACGAGCAGTACTTC	CASSFSGLAGGPGPYEQYF
TRBJ2-7	.	few	TRBV11-2	TGTGCCAGCAGCCAAAATATAGGGGGACACTACGAGCAGTACTTC	CASSQNIGGHYEQYF
TRBJ2-2	TRBD1	once	TRBV10-1	TGCGCCAGCAGTGAGTCGGGACAGAGGGAGCTGTTTTTT	CASSESGQRELFF
TRBJ2-7	.	.	TRBV5-4	TGTGCCAGCAGCTTGGGGGCCAGGCCATACGAGCAGTACTTC	CASSLGARPYEQYF
TRBJ1-1	.	.	TRBV28	TGTGCCAGCAGTTTAAAAATTGTCTCCGTTTACATCCGGGACGTCGGGGACATGAACACTGAAGCTTTCTTT	CASSLKIVSVYIRDVGDMNTEAFF